This entry concerns a single T cell receptor beta chain. This specimen belongs to a study of T-cell reconstitution after alpha-beta-depleted transplantation in children. This CDR3 has 17 residues. Trimming at V came to 8 bases and at J to 2 bases, leaving 20 bases not matched to a gene. Germline assignment: CDR1 DFQATT and CDR2 SNEGSKA (reference sequence). A TCRbeta library incorporating unique molecular identifiers was prepared. A single record per CDR3 protein comes from TCRdb applying MiXCR to the PCR reads. The sample contains approximately 240,000 distinct CDR3 sequences, roughly a tenth of which appear only once.

Sequenced material: PBMCs, taken before TCRalphabeta/CD19-depleted stem cell transplant. The clonotype originates from a child under two years old with acute myeloid leukemia, due to receive a stem cell transplant. The V call is TRBV20-1, the J call TRBJ1-2, with 7 bases aligning to TRBD1. CDR3 loop: CSSRGRDSGSSNYGYTF. The CDR3, as DNA: TGCAGTTCCCGGGGCCGGGACAGTGGATCGTCGAACTATGGCTACACCTTC.